Listed here is a single TCR beta chain. This entry comes from a study of blood T cell repertoires in COVID-19. V lost 9 bases, J lost 7 bases, and 15 bases stayed unmatched. Looked up from germline, CDR1 is SNHLY and CDR2 is FYNNEI. The CDR3 extends over 16 amino acids. Profiling relied on immunoSEQ multiplex PCR, and the TCRdb table lists in-frame clones only, not all of them. This repertoire shows over 100,000 clones, roughly 82% found once; its top ten account for 4% to 6%. The specimen was peripheral blood. This clonotype was sampled from a man in his sixties with acute or convalescent COVID-19. The chain combines TRBV2 with TRBJ1-4; 9 bases are a match to TRBD1. The CDR3 loop reads CARGIGTGQRGEKLFF. DNA for the CDR3: TGTGCCAGAGGAATAGGGACAGGGCAAAGGGGTGAAAAACTGTTTTTT. Drawing the rest from reference TRBV2 and TRBJ1-4, the complete variable domain is EPEVTQTPSHQVTQMGQEVILRCVPISNHLYFYWYRQILGQKVEFLVSFYNNEISEKSEIFDDQFSVERPDGSNFTLKIRSTKLEDSAMYFCARGIGTGQRGEKLFFGSGTQLSVL.